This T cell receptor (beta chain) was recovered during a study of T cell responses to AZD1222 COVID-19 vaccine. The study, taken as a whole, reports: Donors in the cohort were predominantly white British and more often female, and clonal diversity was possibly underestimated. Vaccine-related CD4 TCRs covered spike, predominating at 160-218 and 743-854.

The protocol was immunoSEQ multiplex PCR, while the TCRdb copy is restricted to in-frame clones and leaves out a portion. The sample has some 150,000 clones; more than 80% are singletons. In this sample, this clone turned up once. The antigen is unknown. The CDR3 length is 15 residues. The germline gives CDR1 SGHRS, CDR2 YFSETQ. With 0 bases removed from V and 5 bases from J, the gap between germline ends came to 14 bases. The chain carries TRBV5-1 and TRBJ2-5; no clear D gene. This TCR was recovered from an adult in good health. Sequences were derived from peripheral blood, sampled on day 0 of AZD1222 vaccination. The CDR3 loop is CASSLVVVGMETQYF. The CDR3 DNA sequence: TGCGCCAGCAGCTTGGTAGTGGTAGGGATGGAGACCCAGTACTTC.